Shown below are 20 T cell receptor beta chains from a single sample sequenced in a study of neurological immune-mediated disorders. One entry per CDR3 protein, called by TCRdb with MiXCR from the 5' RACE reads. The data hold about 41,000 distinct CDR3 sequences, with roughly 15% observed a single time. The source material was CD4+ T cells from blood. These receptor sequences come from a woman aged 55-70 years with HTLV-1-associated myelopathy (HAM/TSP).

This clonotype was picked up many times. The chain carries TRBV12-3 or TRBV12-4 and TRBJ1-4, with unresolved D. V lost 3 bases and J 6 bases, leaving 8 bases between the germline ends. The CDR3 covers 13 residues. Here the CDR3 reads CASSLVLDEKLFF. The DNA of the CDR3 is TGTGCCAGCAGTTTGGTGCTGGATGAAAAACTGTTTTTT.

This clonotype appeared many times. This chain joins TRBV5-1 and TRBJ1-2; weak D call: TRBD1 (5 bases). V shed 1 base and J shed 3 bases, with 7 bases lying between them. CDR3 length: 13 amino acids. The V gene's germline CDR1 is SGHRS and CDR2 YFSETQ. This chain's CDR3 is CASSLWGDYGYTF. DNA for the CDR3: TGCGCCAGCAGCTTGTGGGGGGACTATGGCTACACCTTC.

This clonotype has a count of ten or more. The chain recombines TRBV24-1 with TRBJ2-1; 7 nucleotides line up with TRBD1. Trimming cost V 3 bases and J 10 bases; bases outside gene matches: 11. The CDR3 sequence is 15 residues long. The germline gives CDR1 KGHDR, CDR2 SFDVKD. The CDR3 DNA reads as TGTGCCACCAGTGATAGGACAGCAGGGGGTCGAGAGCAGTTCTTC. Amino acids: CATSDRTAGGREQFF.

This clonotype was seen ten or more times. This chain joins TRBV20-1 and TRBJ2-5, with D possibly called TRBD1 or TRBD2 (5 bases each). Between the trimmed V and J ends, which lost 6 bases and 9 bases, there was a span of 17 bases. Germline V gives CDR1 DFQATT, CDR2 SNEGSKA (reference sequence). CDR3 length: 12 residues. DNA of the CDR3: TGCAGTGCCCACAGGCAGGCCGGGGCCCAGTACTTC. It is translated as CSAHRQAGAQYF.

This clonotype has ten or more counts. For the CDR3, the DNA is TGTGCCAGCAGCTTGCAGGTTTCAGCGTTTGGCTACACCTTC. This codes for CASSLQVSAFGYTF. The rearrangement joins TRBV5-5 to TRBJ1-2; D remains unclear. Trimming shortened V by 1 base and J by 7 bases, and 14 bases separated the two germline ends. The length of the CDR3 is 14 residues. Germline CDR1 is SGHKS and CDR2 is YYEKEE (reference sequence).

The chain uses TRBV19 and TRBJ2-3; D unclear. The CDR3 covers 14 residues. Germline V gene lookup returns CDR1 LNHDA and CDR2 SQIVND (reference sequence). Trimming pared 3 bases from V and 4 bases from J, leaving 11 bases between. CDR3 sequence: CASSIRRKSDTQYF. CDR3 bases: TGTGCCAGTAGTATCCGGCGGAAATCAGATACGCAGTATTTT.

The rearrangement links TRBV11-2 to TRBJ2-5; 11 nucleotides match TRBD2. From germline, CDR1 is SGHAT and CDR2 FQNNGV. The CDR3 covers 20 residues. V was pared by 5 bases and J by 2 bases, with 19 bases of the junction left unmatched. The CDR3 sequence: CASSKSGTSGGFTPQETQYF. CDR3 nucleotides: TGTGCCAGCAGCAAAAGTGGCACTAGCGGGGGTTTCACTCCACAAGAGACCCAGTACTTC.

This clonotype was counted at least ten times. The chain couples TRBV15 to TRBJ1-2; weak D call: TRBD1 (5 bases). Germline CDR1 LNHNV, CDR2 YYDKDF (reference sequence). Trimming removed 1 base at V and 5 bases at J, with 17 bases between. This CDR3 has 16 amino acids. The CDR3 is CATSRAPRDRGYGYTF. The DNA for the CDR3 is TGTGCCACCAGCAGAGCCCCTAGGGACCGGGGGTATGGCTACACCTTC.

This clonotype appeared many times. The V gene is TRBV10-3, the J gene TRBJ2-7, with D possibly TRBD2 on 7 matching bases. The V gene's germline CDR1 is ENHRY and CDR2 SYGVKD. CDR3 length: 15 amino acids. Trimming cost V 4 bases and J 1 base, with 14 bases left between them. The CDR3: CAISVSRGTSYEQYF. CDR3 sequence (DNA): TGTGCCATCAGTGTCTCGCGGGGGACATCCTACGAGCAGTACTTC.

There are many counts of this clonotype. The J gene is TRBJ2-3, the V gene TRBV24-1; TRBD1 matches 8 bases. Germline V CDR1 and CDR2: KGHDR, SFDVKD. The CDR3 sequence is 15 residues long. J was trimmed by 1 base and V by 3 bases; bases with no gene match: 2. This CDR3 reads CATSDPGQGTDTQYF. In DNA form, the CDR3 reads TGTGCCACCAGTGATCCGGGACAGGGCACAGATACGCAGTATTTT.

This clonotype was detected many times. V usage is TRBV4-1 and J usage is TRBJ2-1; TRBD2 matches 10 bases. Germline-derived CDR1 and CDR2 are MGHRA and YSYEKL. J was trimmed by 4 bases and V by 1 base; bases with no gene match: 4. The CDR3 runs to 16 residues. This CDR3 is CASSQVQLAGYNEQFF. CDR3 coding DNA: TGCGCCAGCAGCCAAGTTCAACTAGCGGGGTACAATGAGCAGTTCTTC.

This clonotype was seen repeatedly, ten times or more. The chain joins TRBV9 to TRBJ2-2, with D possibly being TRBD2 (5 bases). CDR1 and CDR2 (germline): SGDLS, YYNGEE. The CDR3 runs to 13 residues. V lost 1 base, J lost 5 bases, and 6 bases lay in between. CDR3 residues: CASSVRGTGELFF. The CDR3 nucleotides read TGTGCCAGCAGCGTACGGGGTACCGGGGAGCTGTTTTTT.

Points on this clonotype: Sequence at one end of the junction differs from germline and may be a read error. This sequence joins TRBV20-1 and TRBJ2-7, with 9 nucleotides matching TRBD1. Germline lookup yields CDR1 DFQATT and CDR2 SNEGSKA (reference sequence). The CDR3 contains 16 residues. CDR3 in amino acids: CSARDLRQGVYYVQYF. CDR3 DNA: TGCAGTGCTAGAGATCTACGACAGGGGGTCTACTACGTGCAGTACTTC.

This clonotype was detected many times. The chain combines TRBV7-9 with TRBJ1-1; no reliable D call. Germline V gene lookup returns CDR1 SEHNR and CDR2 FQNEAQ (reference sequence). The CDR3 sequence is 16 residues long. The germline V and J ends were trimmed by 1 base and 2 bases, with 14 bases remaining between them. CDR3 sequence reads: CASSLERPNLNTEAFF. CDR3 bases: TGTGCCAGCAGCTTAGAGAGACCGAATTTAAACACTGAAGCTTTCTTT.

This clonotype was counted ten times or more. The chain joins TRBV29-1 to TRBJ2-2; D not resolved. Between the trimmed V and J ends, which lost 6 bases and 0 bases, there was a span of 5 bases. Germline-derived CDR1 and CDR2 are SQVTM and ANQGSEA. There are 12 residues in the CDR3. The CDR3 loop is CSVSPNTGELFF. The CDR3 coding sequence is TGCAGCGTCTCCCCGAACACCGGGGAGCTGTTTTTT.

This clonotype was detected ten times or more. The chain links TRBV20-1 to TRBJ1-4, with TRBD1 matching 7 bases. The V gene's germline CDR1 is DFQATT and CDR2 SNEGSKA (reference sequence). The CDR3 is 18 residues long. V was clipped by 0 bases and J by 0 bases; unmatched bases: 10. The CDR3 region has the DNA TGCAGTGCTAGAGACCTGACAGGGTACCTTGCAACTAATGAAAAACTGTTTTTT. It is translated as CSARDLTGYLATNEKLFF.

This clonotype was seen ten or more times. The chain carries TRBV21-1 and TRBJ2-2; the table's D call of TRBD2 was not tested on the DNA. TRBV21-1 is noted as a pseudogene. CDR3 size: 15 residues. The CDR3 is CASSTSGSQSRELFF. CDR3 sequence (DNA): TGTGCCAGCAGCACCAGCGGGAGCCAATCCCGGGAGCTGTTTTTT.

This clonotype has a count of ten or more. The chain joins TRBV20-1 to TRBJ1-1, with 8 bases lining up with TRBD1. V trimming: 3 bases; J trimming: 1 base; junction bases outside the gene matches: 4. The CDR3 covers 14 residues. CDR1 is DFQATT, CDR2 SNEGSKA, per germline (reference sequence). The CDR3: CSARRTGTNTEAFF. The DNA for the CDR3 is TGCAGTGCTAGGCGGACAGGGACGAACACTGAAGCTTTCTTT.

At least ten counts were recorded for this clonotype. The chain employs TRBV6-5 and TRBJ1-1; 9 nucleotides align to TRBD1. The CDR3 has 13 amino acids. CDR1 MNHEY and CDR2 SVGAGI come from the germline V gene. V gave up 5 bases and J gave up 10 bases; unmatched junction bases: 8. The CDR3 reads CASSLTGGFLAFF. The DNA for the CDR3 is TGTGCCAGCAGTCTCACAGGGGGCTTTCTAGCTTTCTTT.

In its sample, this clonotype was seen many times. The chain employs TRBV5-1 and TRBJ2-1; no clear D. The CDR3 covers 16 residues. The germline V gene has CDR1 SGHRS and CDR2 YFSETQ. The ends were cut back, 4 bases at V and 0 bases at J, with 14 bases in the middle. CDR3 amino acids: CASSDAARFSYNEQFF. CDR3 nucleotide sequence: TGCGCCAGCAGCGACGCCGCGCGATTCTCCTACAATGAGCAGTTCTTC.